Sequencing of this T cell receptor beta chain was carried out in a study of response to subunit inactivated influenza vaccine. TCRdb reprocessed the RT-PCR reads via MiXCR and lists one record per CDR3 protein. The sample shows 500,000 to 600,000 distinct CDR3 sequences, roughly 13% of them seen only once. This clonotype was seen ten or more times. Its antigen is still unknown. Study-level points and caveats: It was suggested by the authors that few new T cells are recruited by each seasonal influenza vaccination.

V was shortened by 7 bases and J by 1 base, with 18 bases between the two germline ends. The CDR3 is 16 residues long. Germline V CDR1 and CDR2: SGHTA, FQGNSA. This receptor was obtained from a man aged 50-60 years who received an inactivated influenza vaccine. Source: PBMCs from blood, taken roughly 45 days after vaccination. This chain joins TRBV7-2 and TRBJ2-3; D is unresolved. The CDR3 DNA reads TGTGCCAGCACCTTCGTGGGGTCACTCCGCACAGATACGCAGTATTTT. Protein sequence: CASTFVGSLRTDTQYF.